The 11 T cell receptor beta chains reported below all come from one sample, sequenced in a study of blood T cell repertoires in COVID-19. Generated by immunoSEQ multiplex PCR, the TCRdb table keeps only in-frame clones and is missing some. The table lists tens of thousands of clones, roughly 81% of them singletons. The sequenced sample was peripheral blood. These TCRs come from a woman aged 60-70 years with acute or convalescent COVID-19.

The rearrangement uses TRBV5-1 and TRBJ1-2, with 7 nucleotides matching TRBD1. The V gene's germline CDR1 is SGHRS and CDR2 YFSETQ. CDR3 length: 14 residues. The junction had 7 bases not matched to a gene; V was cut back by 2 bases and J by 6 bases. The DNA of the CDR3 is TGCGCCAGCAGCTTCTCTACAGGGGAAGATGGCTACACCTTC. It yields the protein CASSFSTGEDGYTF.

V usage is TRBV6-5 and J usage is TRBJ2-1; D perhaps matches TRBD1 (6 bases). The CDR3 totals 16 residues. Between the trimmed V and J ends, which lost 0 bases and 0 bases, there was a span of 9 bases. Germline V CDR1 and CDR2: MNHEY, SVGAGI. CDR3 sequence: CASSYSWTVSYNEQFF. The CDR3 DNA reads TGTGCCAGCAGTTACTCGTGGACAGTCTCCTACAATGAGCAGTTCTTC.

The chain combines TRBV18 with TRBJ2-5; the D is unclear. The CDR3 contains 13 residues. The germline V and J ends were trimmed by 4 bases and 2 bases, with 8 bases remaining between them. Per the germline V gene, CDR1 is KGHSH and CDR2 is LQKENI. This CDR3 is CASSQLFQETQYF. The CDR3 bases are TGTGCCAGCTCACAGCTCTTTCAAGAGACCCAGTACTTC.

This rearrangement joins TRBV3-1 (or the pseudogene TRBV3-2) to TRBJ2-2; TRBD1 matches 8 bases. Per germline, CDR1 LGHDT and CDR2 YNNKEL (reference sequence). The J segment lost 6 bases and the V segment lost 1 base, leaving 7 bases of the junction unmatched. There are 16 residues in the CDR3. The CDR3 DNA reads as TGTGCCAGCAGCCAAGCCCCGGGACAGGTGGCCGGGGAGCTGTTTTTT. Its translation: CASSQAPGQVAGELFF.

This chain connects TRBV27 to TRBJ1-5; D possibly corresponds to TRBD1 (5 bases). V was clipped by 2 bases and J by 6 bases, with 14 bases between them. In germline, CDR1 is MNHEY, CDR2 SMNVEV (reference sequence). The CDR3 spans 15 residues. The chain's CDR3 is CASSLQSGIGQPQHF. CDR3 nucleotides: TGTGCCAGCAGTTTACAGTCAGGGATCGGTCAGCCCCAGCATTTT.

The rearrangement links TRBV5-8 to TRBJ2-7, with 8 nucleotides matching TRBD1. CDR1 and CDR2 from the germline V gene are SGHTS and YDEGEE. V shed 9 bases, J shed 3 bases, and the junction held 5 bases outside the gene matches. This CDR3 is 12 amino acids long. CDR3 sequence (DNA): TGTGCCACCCGACAGGGGAACTACGAGCAGTACTTC. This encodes CATRQGNYEQYF.

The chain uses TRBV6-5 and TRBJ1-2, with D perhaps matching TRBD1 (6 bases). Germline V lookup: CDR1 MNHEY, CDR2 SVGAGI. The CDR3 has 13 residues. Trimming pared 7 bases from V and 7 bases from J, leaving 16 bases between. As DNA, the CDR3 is TGTGCCAGCAACCCTATGGGGGCGCTTGGCTACACCTTC. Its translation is CASNPMGALGYTF.

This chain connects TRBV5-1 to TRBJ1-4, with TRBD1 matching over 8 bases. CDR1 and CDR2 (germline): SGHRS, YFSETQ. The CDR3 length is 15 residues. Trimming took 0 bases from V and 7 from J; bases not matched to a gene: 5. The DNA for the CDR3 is TGCGCCAGCAGCTTGGGCACAGGGGGTAGTGAAAAACTGTTTTTT. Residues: CASSLGTGGSEKLFF. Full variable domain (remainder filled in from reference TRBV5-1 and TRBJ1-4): KAGVTQTPRYLIKTRGQQVTLSCSPISGHRSVSWYQQTPGQGLQFLFEYFSETQRNKGNFPGRFSGRQFSNSRSEMNVSTLELGDSALYLCASSLGTGGSEKLFFGSGTQLSVL.

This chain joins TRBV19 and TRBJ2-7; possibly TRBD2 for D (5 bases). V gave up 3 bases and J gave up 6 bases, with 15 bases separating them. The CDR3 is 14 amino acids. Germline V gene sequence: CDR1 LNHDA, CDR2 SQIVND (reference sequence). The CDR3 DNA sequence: TGTGCCAGTAGTATCGGCAGCGGACGGATCGAGCAGTACTTC. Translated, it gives CASSIGSGRIEQYF.

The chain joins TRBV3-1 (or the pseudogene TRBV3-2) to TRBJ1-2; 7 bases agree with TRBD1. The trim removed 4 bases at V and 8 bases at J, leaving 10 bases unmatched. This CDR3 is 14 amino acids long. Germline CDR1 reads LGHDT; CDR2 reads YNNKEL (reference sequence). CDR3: CASSPYTGDRGYTF. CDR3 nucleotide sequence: TGTGCCAGCAGCCCCTATACAGGGGATCGCGGCTACACCTTC.

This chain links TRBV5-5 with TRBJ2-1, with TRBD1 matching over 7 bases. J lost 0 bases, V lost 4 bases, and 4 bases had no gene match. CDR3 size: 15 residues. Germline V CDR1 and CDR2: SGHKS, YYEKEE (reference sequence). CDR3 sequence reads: CASSPTGSSYNEQFF. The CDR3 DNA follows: TGTGCCAGCAGCCCGACAGGGTCCTCCTACAATGAGCAGTTCTTC.